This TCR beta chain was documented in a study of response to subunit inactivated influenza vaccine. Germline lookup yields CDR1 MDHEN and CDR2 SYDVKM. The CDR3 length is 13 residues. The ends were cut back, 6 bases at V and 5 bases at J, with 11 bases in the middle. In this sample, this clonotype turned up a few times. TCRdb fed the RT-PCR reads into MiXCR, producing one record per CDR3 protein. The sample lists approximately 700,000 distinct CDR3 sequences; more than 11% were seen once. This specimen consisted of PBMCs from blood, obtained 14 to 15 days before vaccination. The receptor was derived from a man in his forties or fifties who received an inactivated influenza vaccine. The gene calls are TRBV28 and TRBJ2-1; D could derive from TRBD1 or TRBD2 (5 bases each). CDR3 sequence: CASRWGINNEQFF. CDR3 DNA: TGTGCCAGCAGGTGGGGGATAAACAATGAGCAGTTCTTC.